This is a list of T cell receptor beta chains from one sample in a study of T-cell reconstitution after alpha-beta-depleted transplantation in children. TCRdb recomputed calls from the PCR reads with MiXCR, one row per CDR3 protein. The data contain some 490,000 distinct CDR3 sequences, 12% of them singletons. The source was PBMCs from the stem cell graft donor, collected from the stem cell graft. The receptor set was obtained from a human donor who donated a stem cell graft to a child with combined immunodeficiency. CDR3s include the opening cysteine and the closing phenylalanine or tryptophan. The D gene is left open where the match is weak. Clone size, where shown, is once, few, many, or a class for clones that have expanded.

size: few
D: TRBD2
V: TRBV6-1
J: TRBJ2-7
DNA: TGTGCCAGCAGAGGACTAGCGGACAACTACGAGCAGTACTTC
CDR3: CASRGLADNYEQYF

size: many
D: NA
V: TRBV9
J: TRBJ2-5
DNA: TGTGCCAGCAGCGAAGGGGAGACCCAGTACTTC
CDR3: CASSEGETQYF

size: many
D: TRBD2
V: TRBV2
J: TRBJ2-1
DNA: TGTGCCAGCAGTGAACTCGCGGGGGCCTACAATGAGCAGTTCTTC
CDR3: CASSELAGAYNEQFF

size: few
D: NA
V: TRBV29-1
J: TRBJ2-5
DNA: TGCAGCGCCGTCCAGGGGTTTGAGACCCAGTACTTC
CDR3: CSAVQGFETQYF

size: few
D: TRBD1
V: TRBV24-1
J: TRBJ2-1
DNA: TGTGCCACCAGTGACCCCGGGACAGAAACCTACAATGAGCAGTTCTTC
CDR3: CATSDPGTETYNEQFF

size: NA
D: NA
V: TRBV20-1
J: TRBJ2-3
DNA: TGCAGTGCTAGGACGGAACGCACAGATACGCAGTATTTT
CDR3: CSARTERTDTQYF

size: many
D: NA
V: TRBV6-5
J: TRBJ2-3
DNA: TGTGCCAGCAGTTACTCGGACGATGGCACAGATACGCAGTATTTT
CDR3: CASSYSDDGTDTQYF

size: NA
D: NA
V: TRBV9
J: TRBJ1-4
DNA: TGTGCCAGCAGCGCTCGGGATCCTAATGAAAAACTGTTTTTT
CDR3: CASSARDPNEKLFF

size: NA
D: TRBD2
V: TRBV10-3
J: TRBJ2-1
DNA: TGTGCCATCAGTGCCCGACTAGCGGGAGATGCGTTCAATGAGCAGTTCTTC
CDR3: CAISARLAGDAFNEQFF

size: few
D: NA
V: TRBV15
J: TRBJ2-5
DNA: TGTGCCACCAGCAGAGTGGTTTTAGGGGAGACCCAGTACTTC
CDR3: CATSRVVLGETQYF

size: few
D: TRBD2
V: TRBV7-8
J: TRBJ2-5
DNA: TGTGCCAGCAGGCTACTAGCGGGGGGGATAAAAGAGACCCAGTACTTC
CDR3: CASRLLAGGIKETQYF

size: few
D: TRBD2
V: TRBV4-2
J: TRBJ2-5
DNA: TGTGCCAGCAGCCAAACCTCCCTTCCGGGGGGGCGGGAGACCCAGTACTTC
CDR3: CASSQTSLPGGRETQYF

size: few
D: NA
V: TRBV7-9
J: TRBJ2-7
DNA: TGTGCCAGCAGTGGTTCAGGGGCCAACGAGCAGTACTTC
CDR3: CASSGSGANEQYF

size: NA
D: NA
V: TRBV5-1
J: TRBJ2-3
DNA: TGCGCCAGCAGCTTGGCAACGAGTAGCACAGATACGCAGTATTTT
CDR3: CASSLATSSTDTQYF

size: NA
D: NA
V: TRBV4-1
J: TRBJ2-3
DNA: TGCGCCAGCAGCCAAGATCAGCGCTCCACAGATACGCAGTATTTT
CDR3: CASSQDQRSTDTQYF

size: few
D: NA
V: TRBV5-1
J: TRBJ2-3
DNA: TGCGCCAGCAGCTGGGGGTTGGACAGAAGCACAGATACGCAGTATTTT
CDR3: CASSWGLDRSTDTQYF

size: few
D: NA
V: TRBV29-1
J: TRBJ1-2
DNA: TGCAGCTTTTCCGGGGGGGGGTTTTACGGCTACACCTTC
CDR3: CSFSGGGFYGYTF

size: NA
D: NA
V: TRBV7-9
J: TRBJ2-1
DNA: TGTGCCGCCCGGGGAGTGTTAAATGAGCAGTTCTTC
CDR3: CAARGVLNEQFF

size: NA
D: NA
V: TRBV7-9
J: TRBJ2-7
DNA: TGTGCCAGCAGCTTACCCAGGTCCTACGAGCAGTACTTC
CDR3: CASSLPRSYEQYF

size: NA
D: NA
V: TRBV9
J: TRBJ1-3
DNA: TGTGCCAGCAGCGTAGAATTGAGACGGGATGCAAACACCATATATTTT
CDR3: CASSVELRRDANTIYF

size: few
D: NA
V: TRBV5-1
J: TRBJ1-1
DNA: TGCGCCAGCAGCAGCGCCAGGGGCTACACTGAAGCTTTCTTT
CDR3: CASSSARGYTEAFF

size: NA
D: TRBD2
V: TRBV12-3/TRBV12-4
J: TRBJ2-1
DNA: TGTGCCAGCAACCACCTAGCGGGAGCCGGTCGGGATGAGCAGTTCTTC
CDR3: CASNHLAGAGRDEQFF

size: many
D: NA
V: TRBV7-9
J: TRBJ2-1
DNA: TGTGCCAGCAGCTCCCGGCGGCAGACTAATCACAATGAGCAGTTCTTC
CDR3: CASSSRRQTNHNEQFF

size: few
D: NA
V: TRBV7-9
J: TRBJ2-2
DNA: TGTGCCAGCAGCTACGGACAGACGAACACCGGGGAGCTGTTTTTT
CDR3: CASSYGQTNTGELFF

size: many
D: NA
V: TRBV12-3/TRBV12-4
J: TRBJ1-4
DNA: TGTGCCAGCAGCTACGCAGGTGAAAAACTGTTTTTT
CDR3: CASSYAGEKLFF

size: NA
D: NA
V: TRBV10-3
J: TRBJ2-2
DNA: TGTGCCATAGGACAGTCGAACACCGGGGAGCTGTTTTTT
CDR3: CAIGQSNTGELFF